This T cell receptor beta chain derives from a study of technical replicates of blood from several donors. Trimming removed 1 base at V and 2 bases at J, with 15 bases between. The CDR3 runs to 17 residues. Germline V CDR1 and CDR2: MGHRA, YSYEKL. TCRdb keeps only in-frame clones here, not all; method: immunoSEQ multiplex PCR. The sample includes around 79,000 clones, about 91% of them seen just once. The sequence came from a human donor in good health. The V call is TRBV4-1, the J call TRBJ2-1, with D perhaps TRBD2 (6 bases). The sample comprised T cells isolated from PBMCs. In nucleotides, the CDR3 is TGCGCCAGCAGCCAAGCCAGACTAGGATGGGCCTACAATGAGCAGTTCTTC. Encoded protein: CASSQARLGWAYNEQFF.